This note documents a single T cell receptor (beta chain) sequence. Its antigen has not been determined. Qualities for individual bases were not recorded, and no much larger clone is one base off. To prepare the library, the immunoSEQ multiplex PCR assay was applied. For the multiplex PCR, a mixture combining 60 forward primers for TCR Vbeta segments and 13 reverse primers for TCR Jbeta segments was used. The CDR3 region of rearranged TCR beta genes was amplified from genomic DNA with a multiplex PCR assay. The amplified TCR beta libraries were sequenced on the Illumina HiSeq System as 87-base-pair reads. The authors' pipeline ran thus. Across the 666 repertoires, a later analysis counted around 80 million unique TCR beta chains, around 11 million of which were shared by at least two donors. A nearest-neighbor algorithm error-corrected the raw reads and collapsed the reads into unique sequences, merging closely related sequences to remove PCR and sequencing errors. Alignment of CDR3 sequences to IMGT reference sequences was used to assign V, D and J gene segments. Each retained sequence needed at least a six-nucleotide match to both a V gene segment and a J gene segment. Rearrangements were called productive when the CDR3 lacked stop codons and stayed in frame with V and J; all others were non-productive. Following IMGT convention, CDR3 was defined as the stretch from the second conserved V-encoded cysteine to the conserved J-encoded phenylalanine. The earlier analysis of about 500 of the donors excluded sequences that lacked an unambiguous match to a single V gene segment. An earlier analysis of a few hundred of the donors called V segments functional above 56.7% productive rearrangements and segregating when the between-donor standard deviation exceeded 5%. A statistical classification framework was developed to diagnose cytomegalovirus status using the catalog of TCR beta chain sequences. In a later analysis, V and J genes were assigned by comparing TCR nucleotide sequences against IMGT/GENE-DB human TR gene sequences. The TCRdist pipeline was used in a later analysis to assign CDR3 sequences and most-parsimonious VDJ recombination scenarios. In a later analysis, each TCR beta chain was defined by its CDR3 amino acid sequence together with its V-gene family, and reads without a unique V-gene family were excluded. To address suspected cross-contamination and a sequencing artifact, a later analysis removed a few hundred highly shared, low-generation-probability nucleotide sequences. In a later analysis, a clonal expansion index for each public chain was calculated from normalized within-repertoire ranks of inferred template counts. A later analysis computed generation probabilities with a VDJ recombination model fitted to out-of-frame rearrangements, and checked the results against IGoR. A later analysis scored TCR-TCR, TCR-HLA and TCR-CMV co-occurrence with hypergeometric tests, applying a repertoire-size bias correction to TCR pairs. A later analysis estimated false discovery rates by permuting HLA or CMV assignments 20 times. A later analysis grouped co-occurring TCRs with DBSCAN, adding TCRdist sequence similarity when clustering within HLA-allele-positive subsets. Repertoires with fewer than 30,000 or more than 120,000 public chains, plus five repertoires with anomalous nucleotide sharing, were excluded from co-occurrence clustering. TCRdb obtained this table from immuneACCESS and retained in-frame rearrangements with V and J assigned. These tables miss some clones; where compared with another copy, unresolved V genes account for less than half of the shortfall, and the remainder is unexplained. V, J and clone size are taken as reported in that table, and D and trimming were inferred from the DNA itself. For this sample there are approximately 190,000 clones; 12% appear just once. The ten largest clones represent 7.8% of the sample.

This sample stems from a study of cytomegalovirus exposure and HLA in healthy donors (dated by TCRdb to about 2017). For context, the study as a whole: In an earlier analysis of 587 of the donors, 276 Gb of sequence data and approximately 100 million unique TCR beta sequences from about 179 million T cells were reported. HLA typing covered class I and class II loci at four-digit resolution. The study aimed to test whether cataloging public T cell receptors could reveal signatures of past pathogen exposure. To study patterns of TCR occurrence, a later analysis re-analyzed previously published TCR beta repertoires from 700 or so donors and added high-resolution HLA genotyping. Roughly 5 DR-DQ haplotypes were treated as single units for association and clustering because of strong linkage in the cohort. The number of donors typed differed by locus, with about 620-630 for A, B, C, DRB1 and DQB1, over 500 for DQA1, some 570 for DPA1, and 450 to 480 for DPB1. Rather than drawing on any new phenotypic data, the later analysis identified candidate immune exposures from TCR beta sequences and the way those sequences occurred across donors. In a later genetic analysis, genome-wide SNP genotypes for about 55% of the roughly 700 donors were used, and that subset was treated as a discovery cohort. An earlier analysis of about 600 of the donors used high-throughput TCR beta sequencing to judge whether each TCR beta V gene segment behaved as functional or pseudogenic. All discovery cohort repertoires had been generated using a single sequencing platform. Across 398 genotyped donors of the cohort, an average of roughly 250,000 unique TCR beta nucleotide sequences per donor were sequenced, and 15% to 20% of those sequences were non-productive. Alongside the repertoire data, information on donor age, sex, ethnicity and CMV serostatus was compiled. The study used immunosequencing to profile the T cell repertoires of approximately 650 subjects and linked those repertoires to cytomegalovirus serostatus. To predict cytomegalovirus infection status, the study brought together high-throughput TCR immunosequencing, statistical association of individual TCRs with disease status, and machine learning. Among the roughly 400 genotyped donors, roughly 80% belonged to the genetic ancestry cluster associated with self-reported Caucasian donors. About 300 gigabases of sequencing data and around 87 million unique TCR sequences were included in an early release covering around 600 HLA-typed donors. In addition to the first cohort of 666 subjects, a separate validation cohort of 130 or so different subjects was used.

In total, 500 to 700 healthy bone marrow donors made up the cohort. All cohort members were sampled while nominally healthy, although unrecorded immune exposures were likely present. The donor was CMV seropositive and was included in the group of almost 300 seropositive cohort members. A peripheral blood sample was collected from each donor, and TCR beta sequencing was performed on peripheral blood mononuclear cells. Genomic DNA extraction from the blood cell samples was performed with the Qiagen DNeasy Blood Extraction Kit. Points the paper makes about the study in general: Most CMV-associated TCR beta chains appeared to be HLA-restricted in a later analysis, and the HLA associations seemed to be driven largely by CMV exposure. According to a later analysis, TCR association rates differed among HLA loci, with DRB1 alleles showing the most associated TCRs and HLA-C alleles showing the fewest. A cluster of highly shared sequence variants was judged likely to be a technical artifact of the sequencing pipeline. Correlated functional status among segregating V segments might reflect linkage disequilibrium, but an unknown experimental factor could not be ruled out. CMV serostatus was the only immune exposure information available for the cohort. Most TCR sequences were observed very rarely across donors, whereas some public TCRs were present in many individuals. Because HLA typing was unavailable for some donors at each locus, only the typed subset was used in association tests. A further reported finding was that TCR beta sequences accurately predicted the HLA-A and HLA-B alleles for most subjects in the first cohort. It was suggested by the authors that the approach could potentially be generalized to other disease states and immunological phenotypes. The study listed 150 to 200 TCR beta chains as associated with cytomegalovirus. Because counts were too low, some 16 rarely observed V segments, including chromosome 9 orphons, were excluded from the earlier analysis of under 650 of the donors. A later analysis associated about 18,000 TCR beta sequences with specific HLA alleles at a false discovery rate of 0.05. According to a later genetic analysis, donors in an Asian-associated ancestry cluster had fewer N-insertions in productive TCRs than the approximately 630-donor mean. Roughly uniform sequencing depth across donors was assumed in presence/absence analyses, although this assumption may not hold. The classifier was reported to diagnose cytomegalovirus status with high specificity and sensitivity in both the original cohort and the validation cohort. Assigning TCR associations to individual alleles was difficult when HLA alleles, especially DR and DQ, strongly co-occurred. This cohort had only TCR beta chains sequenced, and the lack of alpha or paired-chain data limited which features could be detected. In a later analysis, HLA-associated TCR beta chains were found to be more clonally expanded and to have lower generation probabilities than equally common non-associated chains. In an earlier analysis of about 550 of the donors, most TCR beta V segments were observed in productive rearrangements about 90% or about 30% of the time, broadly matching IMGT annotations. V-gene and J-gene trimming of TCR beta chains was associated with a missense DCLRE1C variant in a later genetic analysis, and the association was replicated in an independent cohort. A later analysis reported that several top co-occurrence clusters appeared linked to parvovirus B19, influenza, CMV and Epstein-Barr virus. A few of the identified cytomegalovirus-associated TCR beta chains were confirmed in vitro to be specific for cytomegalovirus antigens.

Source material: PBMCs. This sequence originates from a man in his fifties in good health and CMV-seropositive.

The sequenced DNA: TGTGCCAGTACCCCGGGAGGAACGGCTTTCTTT. This encodes CASTPGGTAFF. The V gene is TRBV19 and the J gene is TRBJ1-1, with the D gene uncertain. The CDR3 covers 11 residues, taking in both the cysteine and the phenylalanine. Solely the CDR3 DNA is kept, with 33 bases framed from the first base. V drops 7 bases and J drops 11 bases, leaving 14 bases in between. CDR1 LNHDA and CDR2 SQIVND were looked up in the germline V gene (reference sequence).